Included here is one T cell receptor (beta chain) sequence, with context. The data were taken from a study of blood T cell repertoires in COVID-19. Study-wide context: COVID-19 samples collected from the United States, Italy and Spain covered acute and convalescent phases. T cells, B-cell-depleted T cells, or PBMCs supplied cDNA or gDNA.

V was pared by 2 bases and J by 3 bases, with 13 bases between. Germline values: CDR1 GTSNPN, CDR2 SVGIG (reference sequence). The CDR3 sequence is 14 residues long. In the original processing: Estimates of nucleated cell counts were drawn from the amplification of reference gene primers. Sequencing used immunoSEQ multiplex PCR; TCRdb keeps in-frame clones, though not all of them. V and J calls and clone size are given by that table; D and trimming were obtained from the DNA. This table has more than 85,000 clones, around 87% appearing once. The rearrangement uses TRBV30 and TRBJ1-2; a weak D match, TRBD1 (5 bases). The sequencing input was peripheral blood. This receptor was identified in a man aged 45-65 years with active or convalescent COVID-19. This CDR3 reads CAWSLLDSHYGYTF. The CDR3 DNA reads as TGTGCCTGGAGTCTCCTTGACAGTCACTATGGCTACACCTTC.